These 17 T cell receptor beta chains came from one sample sequenced in a study of STAT5B mutations in CD4+ large granular lymphocyte leukemia (dated by TCRdb to between 2021 and 2022). Library creation used the immunoSEQ multiplex PCR assay. As stored in TCRdb, this immuneACCESS dataset retains in-frame rearrangements with V and J assigned. A fraction of the clones does not appear; measured against another copy, unresolved V genes explain less than half of the discrepancy, and the remainder lacks a known reason. The sample records about 35,000 clones, roughly 82% of which are singletons. About 2% of the sample rests with the top ten. Material: CD4+ T cells from blood buffy coats. These receptors all stem from a human donor in good health.

This clone appeared a few times. The chain has TRBV7-9 and TRBJ2-7; D not resolved. The CDR3 sequence is 11 residues long. V lost 4 bases to trimming and J lost 2 bases, with 3 bases between them. Germline CDR1 and CDR2: SEHNR and FQNEAQ (reference sequence). The CDR3 loop is CASSYTYEQYF. The CDR3 DNA reads as TGTGCCAGCAGCTATACCTACGAGCAGTACTTC.

CDR3 nucleotides: TGTGCCAGTACCAAAAGGAAGAACACTGAAGCTTTCTTT. This sequence encodes CASTKRKNTEAFF. The gene calls are TRBV19 and TRBJ1-1; D not certain. CDR1 and CDR2 from the germline V gene are LNHDA and SQIVND (reference sequence). The V and J ends lost 7 bases and 1 base respectively, with 10 bases between them. The CDR3 totals 13 residues.

The chain is built from TRBV5-1 and TRBJ2-7; TRBD1 agrees at 9 bases. V trimming: 5 bases; J trimming: 2 bases; junction bases outside the gene matches: 8. Germline CDR1 and CDR2: SGHRS and YFSETQ. CDR3 size: 15 residues. The DNA for the CDR3 is TGCGCCAGCAGTACTGGGACAGGGACCACCTACGAGCAGTACTTC. This sequence encodes CASSTGTGTTYEQYF.

This clone was seen a handful of times. The chain employs TRBV7-9 and TRBJ1-4; D is ambiguous. Germline V gives CDR1 SEHNR, CDR2 FQNEAQ (reference sequence). The CDR3 extends over 15 amino acids. Trimming shortened V by 5 bases and J by 7 bases, and 17 bases separated the two germline ends. CDR3 sequence reads: CASSPKGAVSEKLFF. CDR3 coding DNA: TGTGCCAGCAGCCCAAAGGGTGCCGTTAGTGAAAAACTGTTTTTT. The whole variable domain, filled in from reference TRBV7-9 and TRBJ1-4, reads DTGVSQNPRHKITKRGQNVTFRCDPISEHNRLYWYRQTLGQGPEFLTYFQNEAQLEKSRLLSDRFSAERPKGSFSTLEIQRTEQGDSAMYLCASSPKGAVSEKLFFGSGTQLSVL.

The rearrangement links TRBV4-1 to TRBJ1-1, with 8 nucleotides matching TRBD1. V gave up 1 base and J gave up 2 bases; unmatched junction bases: 3. Germline lookup yields CDR1 MGHRA and CDR2 YSYEKL. The CDR3 contains 15 residues. The CDR3 loop reads CASSQADRVNTEAFF. The CDR3 DNA sequence: TGCGCCAGCAGCCAAGCGGACAGGGTCAACACTGAAGCTTTCTTT.

This chain links TRBV5-4 with TRBJ2-7, with D tentatively TRBD2 (5 bases). Trimming shortened V by 0 bases and J by 3 bases, and 13 bases separated the two germline ends. Germline V gene data show CDR1 as SGHNT and CDR2 as YYREEE (reference sequence). The CDR3 spans 15 residues. In DNA, the CDR3 is TGTGCCAGCAGCTTGGAGGCGGGCCGGGGCTACGAGCAGTACTTC. Amino acid sequence: CASSLEAGRGYEQYF.

The V gene is TRBV5-6, the J gene TRBJ1-3, with no clear D. The CDR3 sequence is 15 residues long. V was cut by 1 base and J by 3 bases, with 11 bases left in between. The V gene's germline CDR1 is SGHDT and CDR2 YYEEEE. This chain's CDR3 is CASSLPGIDGNTIYF. For the CDR3, the DNA is TGTGCCAGCAGCTTGCCTGGGATCGATGGAAACACCATATATTTT. Full variable domain (outside the CDR3, taken from reference TRBV5-6 and TRBJ1-3): DAGVTQSPTHLIKTRGQQVTLRCSPKSGHDTVSWYQQALGQGPQFIFQYYEEEERQRGNFPDRFSGHQFPNYSSELNVNALLLGDSALYLCASSLPGIDGNTIYFGEGSWLTVV.

This sequence joins TRBV7-2 and TRBJ1-6; 7 nucleotides match TRBD1. CDR1 SGHTA and CDR2 FQGNSA come from the germline V gene. The CDR3 has 14 amino acids. V shed 5 bases and J 9 bases; nucleotides not matched to a gene: 7. The CDR3 loop reads CASSPRQGGSPLHF. The CDR3 DNA follows: TGTGCCAGCAGCCCCCGACAGGGTGGTTCACCCCTCCACTTT.

The chain links TRBV6-6 to TRBJ1-6, with TRBD1 identical over 8 bases. The CDR3 is made up of 13 amino acids. Germline loops: CDR1 MNHNY, CDR2 SVGAGI (reference sequence). V dropped 7 bases and J dropped 10; count of bases not matched to a gene: 6. CDR3 region: CASIGQGSSPLHF. CDR3 nucleotides: TGTGCCAGCATCGGACAGGGTTCCTCACCCCTCCACTTT.

This chain uses TRBV7-6 with TRBJ1-1; no firm D call. The CDR3 is made up of 13 amino acids. CDR1 is SGHVS, CDR2 FNYEAQ, per germline. V lost 3 bases, J lost 4 bases, and 9 bases lay in between. CDR3 DNA sequence: TGTGCCAGCAGCTTGAGGGAAGGCACTGAAGCTTTCTTT. It yields the protein CASSLREGTEAFF.

The chain combines TRBV30 with TRBJ1-1, with D perhaps matching TRBD1 (5 bases). The germline CDR1 and CDR2 sequences are GTSNPN and SVGIG (reference sequence). V dropped 0 bases and J dropped 1 base, with 15 bases sitting between them. The CDR3 covers 16 residues. CDR3 protein: CAWSVLLGHSNTEAFF. The CDR3 DNA reads TGTGCCTGGAGTGTACTTTTAGGACACTCGAACACTGAAGCTTTCTTT.

The chain uses TRBV9 and TRBJ2-7; the match to TRBD2 covers 9 bases. The V and J ends lost 2 bases and 2 bases, in that order; junction bases with no gene match: 8. Germline loops: CDR1 SGDLS, CDR2 YYNGEE. CDR3 length: 16 residues. The CDR3 protein is CASSVASGLAAYEQYF. In nucleotides, the CDR3 is TGTGCCAGCAGCGTGGCCTCGGGACTAGCCGCCTACGAGCAGTACTTC.

This sequence joins TRBV6-5 and TRBJ2-3, with TRBD1 matching over 8 bases. CDR3 length: 12 amino acids. V dropped 6 bases and J dropped 5; count of bases not matched to a gene: 1. CDR1 and CDR2 (germline): MNHEY, SVGAGI. For the CDR3, the DNA is TGTGCCAGCAGGACAGGGGTAGATACGCAGTATTTT. This sequence encodes CASRTGVDTQYF.

This clone was observed a single time. As DNA, the CDR3 is TGTGCCAGCAGTTACGGGGACTATGGCTACACCTTC. Its protein product is CASSYGDYGYTF. The chain links TRBV6-5 to TRBJ1-2; D is uncertain. Germline V gene data show CDR1 as MNHEY and CDR2 as SVGAGI. The CDR3 spans 12 residues. Trimming took 2 bases from V and 3 from J, leaving 4 bases between them.

The V call is TRBV5-4, the J call TRBJ2-2; 14 bases are a match to TRBD2. Trimming took 3 bases from V and 7 from J; bases not matched to a gene: 5. Germline loops: CDR1 SGHNT, CDR2 YYREEE (reference sequence). This CDR3 region has 16 residues. The CDR3 reads CASSSGLAGVSGELFF. DNA of the CDR3: TGTGCCAGCAGCTCGGGACTAGCGGGAGTAAGCGGGGAGCTGTTTTTT. Drawing the rest from reference TRBV5-4 and TRBJ2-2, the complete variable domain is ETGVTQSPTHLIKTRGQQVTLRCSSQSGHNTVSWYQQALGQGPQFIFQYYREEENGRGNFPPRFSGLQFPNYSSELNVNALELDDSALYLCASSSGLAGVSGELFFGEGSRLTVL.

This clone showed up just a few times. The chain has TRBV19 and TRBJ2-7, with 9 bases aligning to TRBD1. The CDR3 is 16 amino acids. J was trimmed by 5 bases and V by 5 bases; bases with no gene match: 13. The V gene's germline CDR1 is LNHDA and CDR2 SQIVND (reference sequence). This CDR3 is CASSPARWTGEDEQYF. DNA of the CDR3: TGTGCCAGTAGTCCAGCCCGGTGGACAGGGGAGGACGAGCAGTACTTC.

The chain is built from TRBV5-6 and TRBJ2-1, with 9 bases aligning to TRBD1. The J segment lost 7 bases and the V segment lost 5 bases, leaving 10 bases of the junction unmatched. Germline V gene sequence: CDR1 SGHDT, CDR2 YYEEEE. This CDR3 is built from 15 residues. The CDR3 bases are TGTGCCAGCAGTCTCGGTGGGACAGGGCGAAATGAGCAGTTCTTC. It yields the protein CASSLGGTGRNEQFF.